The next 3 T cell receptor beta chains were all read from a single sample in a study of shared clonotypes between healthy human individuals. TCRdb's table, derived via immunoSEQ multiplex PCR, lists solely in-frame clones and lacks some. The repertoire holds approximately 340,000 clones, with approximately 79% as singletons. Sequencing was done on a sample of memory CD4+ T cells sorted from blood. Subset of the sample: CD45RA-negative fraction. These receptors were obtained from a young man in good health.

The chain has TRBV2 and TRBJ2-2; D unclear. V was cut by 6 bases and J by 5 bases, with 4 bases left in between. Germline V gene sequence: CDR1 SNHLY, CDR2 FYNNEI. The CDR3 extends over 11 amino acids. This chain's CDR3 is CASRRTGELFF. The CDR3 DNA is TGTGCCAGCAGACGAACCGGGGAGCTGTTTTTT.

This sequence joins TRBV5-1 and TRBJ2-3; the match to TRBD2 covers 12 bases. This CDR3 is built from 15 residues. Germline V gives CDR1 SGHRS, CDR2 YFSETQ. The V segment lost 4 bases and the J segment 3 bases; nucleotides outside the gene matches: 3. CDR3 nucleotides: TGCGCCAGCAGCCATGGGACTAGCGGGACAGATACGCAGTATTTT. It translates to CASSHGTSGTDTQYF.

This rearrangement joins TRBV5-1 to TRBJ1-2, with no clear D. The germline V gene encodes CDR1 SGHRS and CDR2 YFSETQ. The V end was cut by 1 base, the J end by 3 bases, with 10 bases between. This CDR3 is built from 14 residues. For the CDR3, the DNA is TGCGCCAGCAGCTTGAGCGGGGATTACTATGGCTACACCTTC. Translated, it gives CASSLSGDYYGYTF.